This T cell receptor (beta chain) was documented in a study of blood T cell repertoires in COVID-19. Study background: From T cells, B-cell-depleted T cells, or PBMCs came the material, which was cDNA or gDNA.

The CDR3 is made up of 14 amino acids. V was shortened by 4 bases and J by 2 bases, with 11 bases between the two germline ends. The germline CDR1 and CDR2 sequences are MGHRA and YSYEKL. Under the authors' procedure: Counts of nucleated cells, estimated from reference gene primer amplification, were obtained. The repertoire was sequenced with immunoSEQ multiplex PCR; TCRdb's copy has only in-frame clones and lacks some. That table gives V, J and clone size, and the DNA gave D and trimming. The sample has roughly 160,000 clones, around 86% seen once. The clonotype comes from a man aged 55 to 70 with COVID-19, enrolled during active disease. The chain uses TRBV4-1 and TRBJ2-5, with D possibly TRBD2 on 7 matching bases. Specimen: peripheral blood. CDR3 sequence reads: CASSRGGPQETQYF. CDR3 DNA: TGCGCCAGCAGCCGGGGGGGCCCACAAGAGACCCAGTACTTC.